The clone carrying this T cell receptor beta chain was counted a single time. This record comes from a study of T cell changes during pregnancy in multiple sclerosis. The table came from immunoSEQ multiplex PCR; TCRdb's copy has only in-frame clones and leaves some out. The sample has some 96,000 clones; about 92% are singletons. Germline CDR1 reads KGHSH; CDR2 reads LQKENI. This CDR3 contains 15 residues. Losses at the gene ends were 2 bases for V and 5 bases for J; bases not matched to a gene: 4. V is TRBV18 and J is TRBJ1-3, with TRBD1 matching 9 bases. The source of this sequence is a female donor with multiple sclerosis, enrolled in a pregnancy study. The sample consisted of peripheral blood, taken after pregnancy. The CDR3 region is CASSPRTGERNTIYF. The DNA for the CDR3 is TGTGCCAGCTCACCAAGGACAGGGGAACGAAACACCATATATTTT.